This TCR beta chain was identified in a study of early T cells in non-severe SARS-CoV-2 infection. Study findings and constraints: VDJdb-based annotation leaned toward anti-spike CD8 responses and missed private and CD4 specificities.

Trimming removed 6 bases at V and 1 base at J, with 15 bases between. This CDR3 spans 16 amino acids. Germline V gene lookup returns CDR1 MDHEN and CDR2 SYDVKM. Each CDR3 protein gets one entry after TCRdb re-called the 5' RACE reads with MiXCR. Of tens of thousands of distinct CDR3 sequences listed, 13% are singletons. A few counts support this clonotype. Its antigen remains unidentified. Sequenced sample: whole blood. This receptor was identified in an adult who was a healthcare worker with PCR-confirmed SARS-CoV-2 infection or an uninfected control (not recorded which). The chain joins TRBV28 to TRBJ2-2; the D is unclear. The CDR3 region is CASSYPLWRNTGELFF. CDR3 in DNA: TGTGCCAGCAGCTACCCCCTCTGGAGGAACACCGGGGAGCTGTTTTTT.